This passage covers 17 T cell receptor beta chains from one sample sequenced in a study of blood T cells in healthy people across ages. Alongside a J-beta primer mix, a sample-barcoded 5' primer served in a second PCR lasting roughly 7 to 11 cycles. TCRdb reprocessed the 5' RACE reads via MiXCR and lists one record per CDR3 protein. The sample comprises approximately 800,000 distinct CDR3 sequences, more than 55% of which are singletons, and 25% to 30% rests with the top ten. Material for sequencing was blood. The receptor source for this set is a man aged 40-50 years in good health.

The chain recombines TRBV4-3 with TRBJ2-7; 9 nucleotides line up with TRBD1. The CDR3 sequence is 15 residues long. Per the germline V gene, CDR1 is LGHNA and CDR2 is YSLEER. J gave up 1 base and V 3 bases, and 4 bases lay outside the gene matches. CDR3 amino acids: CASSHSGTGSYEQYF. The DNA for the CDR3 is TGCGCCAGCAGCCACTCCGGGACAGGGTCCTACGAGCAGTACTTC.

This clonotype was seen at least ten times. This chain uses TRBV6-2 or TRBV6-3 with TRBJ2-7; 11 bases are shared with TRBD2. The CDR3 has 16 residues. The V gene's germline CDR1 is MNHEY and CDR2 SVGEGT. Trimming cost V 6 bases and J 4 bases; bases outside gene matches: 11. The CDR3 DNA reads TGTGCCAGCAGCAAAGGGACTAGCGGATACTATTACGAGCAGTACTTC. This sequence encodes CASSKGTSGYYYEQYF.

The chain recombines TRBV7-6 with TRBJ2-5, with TRBD2 as a possible D gene (5 bases). The J call may be in error: the DNA end matches TRBJ2-7 better. CDR1 is SGHVS, CDR2 FNYEAQ, per germline. There are 15 residues in the CDR3. The CDR3 sequence is CASSTGNTFNYEQYF. The CDR3 DNA is TGTGCCAGCAGCACCGGGAACACTTTTAACTACGAGCAGTACTTC.

This clonotype has ten or more counts. The J gene is TRBJ2-3, the V gene TRBV29-1, with D possibly matching TRBD2 (7 bases). CDR1 and CDR2 (germline): SQVTM, ANQGSEA. This CDR3 is built from 14 residues. The germline V and J ends were trimmed by 7 bases and 4 bases, with 18 bases remaining between them. CDR3 loop: CSATRGATSDTQYF. The CDR3 coding sequence is TGCAGCGCTACACGGGGGGCGACTTCAGATACGCAGTATTTT.

V usage is TRBV11-1 and J usage is TRBJ2-3; D call uncertain. Looked up from germline, CDR1 is SGHAT and CDR2 is FQDESV (reference sequence). The CDR3 covers 14 residues. V was cut by 0 bases and J by 8 bases, with 12 bases left in between. The CDR3 sequence: CASSLARHKGTQYF. The CDR3 DNA reads TGTGCCAGCAGCTTAGCGCGACATAAGGGTACGCAGTATTTT.

The chain is built from TRBV7-2 and TRBJ2-3; 8 bases are shared with TRBD2. Trimming cost V 0 bases and J 3 bases; bases outside gene matches: 8. Germline CDR1 reads SGHTA; CDR2 reads FQGNSA. This CDR3 has 17 amino acids. This chain's CDR3 is CASSLAAGASGTDTQYF. The CDR3, as DNA: TGTGCCAGCAGCTTAGCAGCGGGGGCGTCGGGTACAGATACGCAGTATTTT.

The V and J genes are TRBV20-1 and TRBJ2-7, with 7 bases identical to TRBD1. The CDR3 loop spans 16 amino acids. Per the germline V gene, CDR1 is DFQATT and CDR2 is SNEGSKA (reference sequence). V dropped 6 bases and J dropped 6; count of bases not matched to a gene: 20. CDR3 nucleotide sequence: TGCAGTGCGGCAGAAGCACAGGGGCGATTTCTAGGCGAGCAGTACTTC. Its protein is CSAAEAQGRFLGEQYF.

This sequence joins TRBV6-6 and TRBJ1-1, with D tentatively TRBD1 (6 bases). V was cut by 5 bases and J by 6 bases, with 19 bases left in between. CDR1 is MNHNY and CDR2 is SVGAGI in the germline V gene (reference sequence). This CDR3 spans 15 amino acids. CDR3 protein: CASSGQSLEVAEAFF. In DNA form, the CDR3 reads TGTGCCAGCAGTGGACAGAGCCTTGAAGTCGCTGAAGCTTTCTTT.

The chain is built from TRBV28 and TRBJ1-5, with 7 bases lining up with TRBD1. V was pared by 6 bases and J by 6 bases, with 8 bases of the junction left unmatched. Germline lookup yields CDR1 MDHEN and CDR2 SYDVKM. CDR3 size: 14 residues. In nucleotides, the CDR3 is TGTGCCAGCAGCACCGACAGGGAGGGTCAGCCCCAGCATTTT. It encodes CASSTDREGQPQHF. The full variable domain, completed using reference TRBV28 and TRBJ1-5, is DVKVTQSSRYLVKRTGEKVFLECVQDMDHENMFWYRQDPGLGLRLIYFSYDVKMKEKGDIPEGYSVSREKKERFSLILESASTNQTSMYLCASSTDREGQPQHFGDGTRLSIL.

The chain carries TRBV7-9 and TRBJ2-1; 7 bases agree with TRBD1. Germline V gives CDR1 SEHNR, CDR2 FQNEAQ (reference sequence). This CDR3 spans 15 amino acids. Losses at the gene ends were 5 bases for V and 2 bases for J; bases not matched to a gene: 6. Here the CDR3 reads CASSRWTGPYNEQFF. As DNA, the CDR3 is TGTGCCAGCAGCAGATGGACAGGTCCCTACAATGAGCAGTTCTTC.

The V gene is TRBV3-1, the J gene TRBJ2-1; weak D call: TRBD2 (5 bases). The V end was cut by 1 base, the J end by 9 bases, with 13 bases between. This CDR3 contains 14 residues. Germline V gene lookup returns CDR1 LGHDT and CDR2 YNNKEL (reference sequence). CDR3 nucleotides: TGTGCCAGCAGCCAAGTGTACGGGGTAAGTGAGCAGTTCTTC. Its protein product is CASSQVYGVSEQFF.

In its sample, this clonotype was seen a few times. The CDR3 loop reads CSAPAGGEGTDTQYF. In nucleotides, the CDR3 is TGCAGTGCTCCGGCTGGCGGGGAGGGCACAGATACGCAGTATTTT. V gene TRBV20-1 combines with J gene TRBJ2-3; D is possibly TRBD2 (6 bases). Trimming pared 5 bases from V and 1 base from J, leaving 16 bases between. CDR1 is DFQATT, CDR2 SNEGSKA, per germline (reference sequence). The CDR3 covers 15 residues.

The J gene is TRBJ2-3, the V gene TRBV12-3 or TRBV12-4, with 7 bases that match TRBD1. The CDR3 runs 14 residues. With V trimmed by 6 bases and J by 3 bases, 6 bases remained unmatched. CDR3 bases: TGTGCCAGCAGACTTGACAGGGAGACAGATACGCAGTATTTT. Its protein is CASRLDRETDTQYF.

The CDR3 loop is CSVGLYTGELFF. As DNA, the CDR3 is TGCAGCGTTGGCCTATACACCGGGGAGCTGTTTTTT. V is TRBV29-1 and J is TRBJ2-2; the D is unclear. The germline gives CDR1 SQVTM, CDR2 ANQGSEA. This CDR3 contains 12 residues. V dropped 4 bases and J dropped 3 bases, with 6 bases sitting between them.

This rearrangement joins TRBV2 to TRBJ1-2; possible D gene TRBD1, 6 bases. The length of the CDR3 is 13 residues. Trimming pared 6 bases from V and 4 bases from J, leaving 12 bases between. Germline assignment: CDR1 SNHLY and CDR2 FYNNEI. DNA of the CDR3: TGTGCCAGCAGGACGGACAGTCCCTATGGCTACACCTTC. It specifies CASRTDSPYGYTF. The variable domain in full, completed from reference TRBV2 and TRBJ1-2, reads EPEVTQTPSHQVTQMGQEVILRCVPISNHLYFYWYRQILGQKVEFLVSFYNNEISEKSEIFDDQFSVERPDGSNFTLKIRSTKLEDSAMYFCASRTDSPYGYTFGSGTRLTVV.

V is TRBV27 and J is TRBJ2-5; perhaps TRBD1 as D (5 bases). V lost 4 bases, J lost 4 bases, and 13 bases lay in between. CDR1 is MNHEY and CDR2 is SMNVEV in the germline V gene (reference sequence). This CDR3 spans 14 amino acids. The CDR3 loop is CASSYRQFLETQYF. The CDR3 DNA reads TGTGCCAGCAGTTACCGACAGTTCTTAGAGACCCAGTACTTC.

This chain connects TRBV20-1 to TRBJ1-1; D is perhaps TRBD1 (6 bases). The CDR3 runs 14 residues. Looked up from germline, CDR1 is DFQATT and CDR2 is SNEGSKA (reference sequence). With 6 bases removed from V and 1 base from J, the gap between germline ends came to 15 bases. The DNA for the CDR3 is TGCAGTGCCCTAGGGGGGTTGGCGAACACTGAAGCTTTCTTT. It specifies CSALGGLANTEAFF.